The clone carrying this T cell receptor beta chain was observed at least ten times. Relying on iRepertoire HTBI primers and Arm-PCR of CDR3 regions, the team built TCR beta libraries. TCRdb analysed the multiplex PCR reads with MiXCR anew, one entry per CDR3 protein. The repertoire holds roughly 320,000 distinct CDR3 sequences, with approximately 16% as singletons. The CDR3 length is 15 residues. The V gene end was trimmed by 0 bases and the J gene end by 3 bases; junction bases not matched to a gene: 1. Sample time point: newly diagnosed GD, antithyroid drugs for less than 3 months. After RNA was extracted from PBMCs, the TCR library was made from it. This record belongs to a study of regulatory T cells in long-lasting Graves disease. The data were also submitted as part of a second study, on T cells in Graves' hyperthyroidism and ophthalmopathy.

The sequence came from a man aged 40-49 years with Graves disease. Sequenced here: peripheral blood mononuclear cells (PBMCs), sampled at new diagnosis, from a patient treated with antithyroid drugs. The chain uses TRBV12-3 or TRBV12-4 and TRBJ1-5; TRBD1 matches 8 bases. The CDR3 loop is CASSLAGQDNQPQHF. The CDR3 nucleotides read TGTGCCAGCAGTTTAGCGGGACAGGACAATCAGCCCCAGCATTTT.